These T cell receptor beta chains were read from a single sample in a study of blood T cell repertoires in COVID-19. Sequenced by immunoSEQ multiplex PCR; TCRdb stores in-frame clones only, minus some. The table records some 97,000 clones, roughly 79% of them present only once. Source material: peripheral blood. The receptors derive from a woman in her sixties or seventies with acute or convalescent COVID-19. CDR3s leave out the opening cysteine and the closing phenylalanine or tryptophan. The order of the fields is V gene, CDR3 protein.

v_call: TRBV10-3; cdr3_aa: AISEGQGGDTGELF
v_call: TRBV7-6; cdr3_aa: AGDGYT
v_call: TRBV7-7; cdr3_aa: ASSQEPGQGVENEQY
v_call: TRBV4-3; cdr3_aa: ASSQGSPSANYGYT
v_call: TRBV19; cdr3_aa: ASRVRETQY
v_call: TRBV21-1; cdr3_aa: ASSTHSSGGISYEQY
v_call: TRBV28; cdr3_aa: ASGTTGVGETQY
v_call: TRBV25-1; cdr3_aa: ASSGMGSSYEQY
v_call: TRBV10-3; cdr3_aa: AISGQQETQY
v_call: TRBV28; cdr3_aa: ASSLILAGGADTQY
v_call: TRBV28; cdr3_aa: ASRQGAEPQH
v_call: TRBV10-1; cdr3_aa: ASSRTGDDEQF
v_call: TRBV5-1; cdr3_aa: ASRSGQGEDTIY
v_call: TRBV10-3; cdr3_aa: ATAGGDMQNSPLH
v_call: TRBV4-2; cdr3_aa: ASSQNLGGTDTQY
v_call: TRBV3-1/TRBV3-2; cdr3_aa: ASSHALGQGKNYT
v_call: TRBV21-1; cdr3_aa: ASSSHQGREAF
v_call: TRBV2; cdr3_aa: ATQGFGSNQPQH
v_call: TRBV15; cdr3_aa: ATSRVGGAGNTIY
v_call: TRBV7-2; cdr3_aa: ASSYSRQLIQETQY
v_call: TRBV29-1; cdr3_aa: SVKTSGGAGELF
v_call: TRBV7-9; cdr3_aa: ASSSTKTGDGNTEAF
v_call: TRBV6-5; cdr3_aa: ASRDSKDQPQH
v_call: TRBV6-5; cdr3_aa: ASSRESSGNTIY
v_call: TRBV6-1; cdr3_aa: ASSEVAGAAPLH
v_call: TRBV11-3; cdr3_aa: ASSLDSGSGETQY
v_call: TRBV5-1; cdr3_aa: ASSLSPRDQPQH
v_call: TRBV24-1; cdr3_aa: ATAGRDTEAF
v_call: TRBV3-1/TRBV3-2; cdr3_aa: ASSYGHFYEQY
v_call: TRBV19; cdr3_aa: ASSTLGETQY
v_call: TRBV7-2; cdr3_aa: ASTLDSGGTEAF
v_call: TRBV14; cdr3_aa: ASSQGTGGSYGYT